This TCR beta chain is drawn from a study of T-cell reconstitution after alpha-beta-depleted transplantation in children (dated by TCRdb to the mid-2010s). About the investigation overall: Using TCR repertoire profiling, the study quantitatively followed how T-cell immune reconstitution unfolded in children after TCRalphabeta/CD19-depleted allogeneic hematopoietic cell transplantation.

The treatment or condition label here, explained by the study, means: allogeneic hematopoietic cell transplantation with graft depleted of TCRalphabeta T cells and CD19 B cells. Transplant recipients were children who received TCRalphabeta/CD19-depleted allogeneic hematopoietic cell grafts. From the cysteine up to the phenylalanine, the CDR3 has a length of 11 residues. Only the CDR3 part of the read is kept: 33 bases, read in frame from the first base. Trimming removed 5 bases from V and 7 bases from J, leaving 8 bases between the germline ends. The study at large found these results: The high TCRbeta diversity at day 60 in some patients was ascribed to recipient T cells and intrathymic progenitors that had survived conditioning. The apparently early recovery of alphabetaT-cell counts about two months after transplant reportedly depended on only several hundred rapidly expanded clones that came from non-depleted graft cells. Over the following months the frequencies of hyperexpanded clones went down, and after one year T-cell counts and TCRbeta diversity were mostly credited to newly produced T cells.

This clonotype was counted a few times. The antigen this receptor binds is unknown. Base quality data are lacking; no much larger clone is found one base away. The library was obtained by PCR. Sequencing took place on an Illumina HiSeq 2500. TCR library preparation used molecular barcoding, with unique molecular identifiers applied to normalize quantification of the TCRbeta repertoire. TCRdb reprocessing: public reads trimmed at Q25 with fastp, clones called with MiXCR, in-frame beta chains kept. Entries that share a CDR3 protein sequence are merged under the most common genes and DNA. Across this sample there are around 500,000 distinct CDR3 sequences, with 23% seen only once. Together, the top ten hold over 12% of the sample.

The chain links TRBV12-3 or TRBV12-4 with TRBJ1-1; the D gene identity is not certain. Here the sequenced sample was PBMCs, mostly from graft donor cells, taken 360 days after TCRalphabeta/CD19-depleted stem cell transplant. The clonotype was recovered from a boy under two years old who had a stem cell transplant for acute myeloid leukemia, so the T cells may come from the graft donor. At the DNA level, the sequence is TGTGCCAGCAGTCCCTTAAGTGAAGCTTTCTTT. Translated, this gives CASSPLSEAFF.